The T cell receptor beta chain described here comes from a study of Ad26.COV2.S vaccination and SARS-CoV-2 variants. Turning to the study itself: Recipients of Ad26.COV2.S got it intramuscularly, once or twice 56 days apart.

About this clone: Its antigen is still unknown.

Study findings and constraints: Following vaccination, spike-specific CD8+ and CD4+ T cell responses reportedly exhibited substantial breadth.

Per the germline V gene, CDR1 is SGHDT and CDR2 is YYEEEE. V dropped 0 bases and J dropped 7; count of bases not matched to a gene: 10. CDR3 size: 16 residues. Stated treatment: about 20 received Ad26.COV2.S at low or high dose, single or two shots; roughly five received placebo; per-sample allocation not given. The investigators took samples on day 63 after the first vaccine or placebo injection. An 18-55-year-old adult in Boston served as donor. What was given as vaccine was an Ad26 vector encoding Wuhan-strain SARS-CoV-2 spike. The data were produced by immunoSEQ multiplex PCR, yet TCRdb's version contains in-frame clones alone and is incomplete. Of 350,000 to 500,000 clones in the sample, around 87% were seen once.

This sequence was found in a person between 18 and 60 years old who received the Ad26.COV2.S COVID-19 vaccine or a placebo. The material was peripheral blood, obtained in a trial of Ad26.COV2.S vaccine versus placebo. The rearrangement links TRBV5-6 to TRBJ1-1; 9 positions match TRBD1. CDR3 residues: CASSLVGQGKVFEAFF. As DNA, the CDR3 is TGTGCCAGCAGCTTGGTGGGACAGGGTAAAGTTTTTGAAGCTTTCTTT.